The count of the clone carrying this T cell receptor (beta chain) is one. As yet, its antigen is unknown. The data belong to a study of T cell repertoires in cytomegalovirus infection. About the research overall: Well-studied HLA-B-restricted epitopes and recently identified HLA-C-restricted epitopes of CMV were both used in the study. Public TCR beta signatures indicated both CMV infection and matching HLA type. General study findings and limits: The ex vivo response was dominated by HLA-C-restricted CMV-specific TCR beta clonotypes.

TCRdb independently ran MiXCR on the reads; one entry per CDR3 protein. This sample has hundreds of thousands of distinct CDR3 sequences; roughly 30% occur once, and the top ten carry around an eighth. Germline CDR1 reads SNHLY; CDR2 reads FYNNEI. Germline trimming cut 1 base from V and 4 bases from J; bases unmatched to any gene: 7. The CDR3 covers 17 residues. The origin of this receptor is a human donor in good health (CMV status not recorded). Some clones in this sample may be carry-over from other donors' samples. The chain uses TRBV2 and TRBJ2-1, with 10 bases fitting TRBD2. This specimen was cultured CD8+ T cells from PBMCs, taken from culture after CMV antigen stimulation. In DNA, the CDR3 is TGTGCCAGCAGTGAAGGCCCACTAGCGGGGCCGTACAATGAGCAGTTCTTC. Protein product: CASSEGPLAGPYNEQFF.